This T cell receptor (beta chain) came from a study of post-analysis software for immune sequencing data. Study background: Progressive-relapsing, secondary progressive and relapsing-remitting multiple sclerosis were among the disease courses included. General study points: Roughly 5 TRBV segments occurring more often in patients than controls included TRBV5-6, TRBV5-1 and TRBV20-1.

Germline CDR1 is SGHRS and CDR2 is YFSETQ. This CDR3 has 16 residues. V gave up 3 bases and J gave up 0 bases; unmatched junction bases: 9. This clonotype has only a few counts. What it binds is unknown. Unique molecular identifiers were carried by the TCR beta cDNA libraries. A single record per CDR3 protein comes from TCRdb applying MiXCR to the PCR reads. This sample has 820,000 or so distinct CDR3 sequences; roughly 50% occur once, and the top ten carry 4.6%. This TCR was recovered from a girl between 10 and 17 years old with multiple sclerosis. The chain recombines TRBV5-1 with TRBJ2-7, with 7 bases fitting TRBD1. The sample consisted of blood. The CDR3: CASSYMPGQSSYEQYF. CDR3 coding DNA: TGCGCCAGCAGCTACATGCCGGGACAGAGCTCCTACGAGCAGTACTTC.